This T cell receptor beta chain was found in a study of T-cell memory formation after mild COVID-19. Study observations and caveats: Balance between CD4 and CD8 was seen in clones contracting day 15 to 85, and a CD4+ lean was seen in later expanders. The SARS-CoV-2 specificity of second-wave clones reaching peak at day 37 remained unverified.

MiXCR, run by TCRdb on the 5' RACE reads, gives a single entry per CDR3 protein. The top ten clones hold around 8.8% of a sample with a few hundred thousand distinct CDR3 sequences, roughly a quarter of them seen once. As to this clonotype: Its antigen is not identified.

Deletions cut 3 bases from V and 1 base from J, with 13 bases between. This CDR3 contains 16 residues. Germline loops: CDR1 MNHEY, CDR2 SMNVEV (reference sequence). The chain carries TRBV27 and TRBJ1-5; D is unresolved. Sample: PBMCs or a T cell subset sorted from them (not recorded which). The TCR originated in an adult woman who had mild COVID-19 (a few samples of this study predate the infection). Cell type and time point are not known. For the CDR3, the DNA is TGTGCCAGCAGTTTGCAGTTCGCGCTCAGCAATCAGCCCCAGCATTTT. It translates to CASSLQFALSNQPQHF.